These 28 T cell receptor beta chains came from one sample sequenced in a study of blood T cell repertoires in COVID-19. The method was immunoSEQ multiplex PCR; TCRdb's version includes in-frame clones alone and lacks a portion of them. Among fewer than 200,000 clones listed, approximately 80% were seen once. Sequencing was done on a sample of PBMCs or T cells enriched from blood (not recorded which). The receptors derive from a man aged 45-65 years who had recovered from COVID-19.

The genes are TRBV30 and TRBJ2-6; possibly TRBD1 for D (6 bases). This CDR3 comprises 19 residues. Germline V lookup: CDR1 GTSNPN, CDR2 SVGIG (reference sequence). V lost 2 bases and J 2 bases, leaving 22 bases between the germline ends. As DNA, the CDR3 is TGTGCCTGGAGTCCCTCCCCCAGGGGCCGGCACCCTGGGGCCAACGTCCTGACTTTC. This codes for CAWSPSPRGRHPGANVLTF.

The sample holds one count of this clone. The chain couples TRBV5-1 to TRBJ2-7, with 12 bases matching TRBD1. Trimming cost V 3 bases and J 5 bases; bases outside gene matches: 6. The CDR3 extends over 15 amino acids. Germline-derived CDR1 and CDR2 are SGHRS and YFSETQ. The CDR3 DNA is TGCGCCAGCAGCTGGGTAGGGACAGGGGGCGACGAGCAGTACTTC. Amino acid sequence: CASSWVGTGGDEQYF.

This clone showed up just once. The V gene is TRBV28, the J gene TRBJ1-2; weak D call: TRBD1 (5 bases). Trimming took off 10 bases at V and 3 bases at J, with 18 bases between the two ends. Germline CDR1 reads MDHEN; CDR2 reads SYDVKM. The CDR3 covers 14 residues. The CDR3 DNA is TGTGCCACCCTCAGGGCTGGTATGGACTATGGCTACACCTTC. It specifies CATLRAGMDYGYTF.

This chain links TRBV27 with TRBJ1-2; 7 positions agree with TRBD1. The CDR3 is made up of 15 amino acids. The germline CDR1 and CDR2 sequences are MNHEY and SMNVEV (reference sequence). V trimming: 4 bases; J trimming: 0 bases; junction bases outside the gene matches: 5. Here the CDR3 reads CASSSSGTANYGYTF. In nucleotides, the CDR3 is TGTGCCAGCAGTTCTTCCGGGACAGCTAACTATGGCTACACCTTC.

The J gene is TRBJ2-1, the V gene TRBV3-1 (or the pseudogene TRBV3-2); D is possibly TRBD1 (5 bases). The CDR3 has 15 residues. The V gene lost 6 bases and the J gene lost 4 bases, with 16 bases spanning the gap. Germline lookup yields CDR1 LGHDT and CDR2 YNNKEL (reference sequence). CDR3 sequence reads: CASSYDPNRYNEQFF. CDR3 coding DNA: TGTGCCAGCAGTTATGACCCCAACAGGTACAATGAGCAGTTCTTC.

The genes are TRBV28 and TRBJ1-1, with D possibly TRBD1 on 6 matching bases. The CDR3 is made up of 16 amino acids. Germline assignment: CDR1 MDHEN and CDR2 SYDVKM. V dropped 2 bases and J dropped 5 bases, with 18 bases sitting between them. In DNA, the CDR3 is TGTGCCAGCAGTTTAGGTTTCACAGGGCGGGAGACTGAAGCTTTCTTT. Its protein is CASSLGFTGRETEAFF.

The chain combines TRBV9 with TRBJ1-2; D ambiguous. Germline CDR1 is SGDLS and CDR2 is YYNGEE. V dropped 0 bases and J dropped 4 bases, with 13 bases sitting between them. The CDR3 runs to 15 residues. CDR3 coding DNA: TGTGCCAGCAGCGTAGACCCCGCAGGACTCTATGGCTACACCTTC. The encoded protein is CASSVDPAGLYGYTF.

This chain uses TRBV5-1 with TRBJ1-4, with 10 nucleotides matching TRBD1. The germline CDR1 and CDR2 sequences are SGHRS and YFSETQ. V lost 0 bases to trimming and J lost 6 bases; unmatched junction nucleotides: 8. CDR3 length: 17 amino acids. DNA for the CDR3: TGCGCCAGCAGCTTGGACCCCGGAGGGACAGGGGATGAAAAACTGTTTTTT. It codes for CASSLDPGGTGDEKLFF. Complete variable domain (other parts from reference TRBV5-1 and TRBJ1-4): KAGVTQTPRYLIKTRGQQVTLSCSPISGHRSVSWYQQTPGQGLQFLFEYFSETQRNKGNFPGRFSGRQFSNSRSEMNVSTLELGDSALYLCASSLDPGGTGDEKLFFGSGTQLSVL.

This clone was seen only once. The chain has TRBV19 and TRBJ1-5; 9 bases are a match to TRBD1. The CDR3 loop spans 17 amino acids. Per germline, CDR1 LNHDA and CDR2 SQIVND (reference sequence). The junction had 5 bases not matched to a gene; V was cut back by 2 bases and J by 0 bases. CDR3 loop: CASSINRDRDSNQPQHF. CDR3 nucleotides: TGTGCCAGTAGTATAAATCGGGACAGGGATAGCAATCAGCCCCAGCATTTT.

In nucleotides, the CDR3 is TGTGCCAGCAGACCGAGCCAGGGGGCTTCCTACGAGCAGTACTTC. Translated, it gives CASRPSQGASYEQYF. This chain joins TRBV6-5 and TRBJ2-7, with 8 bases lining up with TRBD1. The CDR3 extends over 15 amino acids. The J segment lost 1 base and the V segment lost 6 bases, leaving 8 bases of the junction unmatched. From germline, CDR1 is MNHEY and CDR2 SVGAGI.

To note about this clone: At the DNA level, this CDR3 is encoded by other sequences in the same sample as well. The V and J genes are TRBV6-5 and TRBJ1-4, with 9 bases matching TRBD1. V gave up 2 bases and J gave up 5 bases; unmatched junction bases: 3. CDR1 is MNHEY and CDR2 is SVGAGI in the germline V gene. The CDR3 is 15 residues long. CDR3 residues: CASSYDGQGNEKLFF. In nucleotides, the CDR3 is TGTGCCAGCAGTTACGATGGACAGGGGAATGAAAAACTGTTTTTT.

This clone occurred a few times. This sequence joins TRBV12-3 or TRBV12-4 and TRBJ1-5; maybe TRBD1 (5 bases). The CDR3 runs to 13 residues. V dropped 7 bases and J dropped 6 bases, with 13 bases sitting between them. The CDR3 reads CASTSGTAQPQHF. The CDR3 bases are TGTGCCAGCACCTCGGGGACTGCTCAGCCCCAGCATTTT.

The V and J genes are TRBV18 and TRBJ2-5; 10 nucleotides line up with TRBD2. The germline gives CDR1 KGHSH, CDR2 LQKENI. The CDR3 runs to 14 residues. Trimming cost V 6 bases and J 3 bases; bases outside gene matches: 4. The chain's CDR3 is CASSSGLAKETQYF. Here the CDR3 DNA reads TGTGCCAGCTCCTCGGGACTAGCGAAAGAGACCCAGTACTTC.

This chain connects TRBV2 to TRBJ1-4; TRBD1 aligns across 9 bases. The CDR3 is 13 amino acids. Germline lookup yields CDR1 SNHLY and CDR2 FYNNEI. The J segment lost 8 bases and the V segment lost 9 bases, leaving 7 bases of the junction unmatched. The CDR3 region has the DNA TGTGCCAGAGGGACAGGGTTAAGGGAAAAACTGTTTTTT. Translating it yields CARGTGLREKLFF.

This chain uses TRBV3-1 (or the pseudogene TRBV3-2) with TRBJ2-1; TRBD1 is a possible D gene (6 bases). Germline CDR1 LGHDT, CDR2 YNNKEL (reference sequence). This CDR3 has 16 amino acids. V lost 1 base and J 10 bases, leaving 20 bases between the germline ends. The CDR3 region is CASSQGVGRGTLEQFF. In nucleotides, the CDR3 is TGTGCCAGCAGCCAAGGTGTGGGACGTGGGACATTGGAGCAGTTCTTC.

The chain employs TRBV6-2 or TRBV6-3 and TRBJ2-3, with 12 positions matching TRBD2. The V and J ends lost 6 bases and 0 bases, in that order; junction bases with no gene match: 4. Germline V gene sequence: CDR1 MNHEY, CDR2 SVGEGT. The CDR3 consists of 16 residues. The CDR3 loop reads CASSMTSGGSTDTQYF. CDR3 sequence (DNA): TGTGCCAGCAGCATGACTAGCGGGGGTAGCACAGATACGCAGTATTTT.

The rearrangement joins TRBV27 to TRBJ2-1; 7 nucleotides agree with TRBD2. V lost 3 bases to trimming and J lost 0 bases; unmatched junction nucleotides: 2. The CDR3 extends over 15 amino acids. CDR1 is MNHEY, CDR2 SMNVEV, per germline (reference sequence). The CDR3 sequence: CASSLGGTSYNEQFF. Here the CDR3 DNA reads TGTGCCAGCAGTTTGGGGGGGACCTCCTACAATGAGCAGTTCTTC.

The chain has TRBV11-2 and TRBJ1-2; D unresolved. The CDR3 runs 13 residues. V gave up 4 bases and J gave up 8 bases, with 14 bases separating them. The germline V gene encodes CDR1 SGHAT and CDR2 FQNNGV. The CDR3 nucleotides read TGTGCCAGCAGCTCCGACTCCGGCGGGGGCTACACCTTC. Amino acids: CASSSDSGGGYTF. Complete variable domain (other parts from reference TRBV11-2 and TRBJ1-2): EAGVAQSPRYKIIEKRQSVAFWCNPISGHATLYWYQQILGQGPKLLIQFQNNGVVDDSQLPKDRFSAERLKGVDSTLKIQPAKLEDSAVYLCASSSDSGGGYTFGSGTRLTVV.

The rearrangement joins TRBV14 to TRBJ1-2; D is possibly TRBD1 (6 bases). V shed 6 bases and J shed 3 bases, with 11 bases lying between them. The CDR3 is 13 residues long. In germline, CDR1 is SGHDN, CDR2 FVKESK. The CDR3 spells CASRGRTDYGYTF. CDR3 bases: TGTGCCAGCAGGGGCCGGACAGACTATGGCTACACCTTC.

The V gene is TRBV5-1, the J gene TRBJ1-5; D is ambiguous. CDR1 and CDR2 from the germline V gene are SGHRS and YFSETQ. This CDR3 has 14 amino acids. Trimming shortened V by 5 bases and J by 6 bases, and 15 bases separated the two germline ends. The CDR3 bases are TGCGCCAGCAGTTCGGGTATGGGTAGTCAGCCCCAGCATTTT. Translation: CASSSGMGSQPQHF.

This clone was recorded only once. The V and J genes are TRBV3-1 (or the pseudogene TRBV3-2) and TRBJ2-5; weak D call: TRBD2 (7 bases). Trimming pared 10 bases from V and 5 bases from J, leaving 20 bases between. The CDR3 has 14 amino acids. Germline V gene sequence: CDR1 LGHDT, CDR2 YNNKEL (reference sequence). The CDR3: CATVVGGGLETQYF. As DNA, the CDR3 is TGTGCCACAGTGGTAGGGGGGGGCCTCGAGACCCAGTACTTC.

This chain uses TRBV10-3 with TRBJ1-1; D might be TRBD1 (6 bases). This CDR3 region has 13 residues. Trimming took off 0 bases at V and 7 bases at J, with 9 bases between the two ends. From germline, CDR1 is ENHRY and CDR2 SYGVKD. The CDR3 DNA follows: TGTGCCATCAGTGAGTCAGGGGGGGTTGAAGCTTTCTTT. Protein product: CAISESGGVEAFF.

V and J are TRBV4-1 and TRBJ2-1, with 10 bases lining up with TRBD2. From germline, CDR1 is MGHRA and CDR2 YSYEKL. The length of the CDR3 is 15 residues. The J segment lost 5 bases and the V segment lost 4 bases, leaving 5 bases of the junction unmatched. CDR3 sequence: CASSRASGGDNEQFF. The CDR3 region has the DNA TGCGCCAGCAGCCGAGCCAGCGGGGGGGACAATGAGCAGTTCTTC.

The chain employs TRBV10-3 and TRBJ1-1, with D perhaps TRBD1 (5 bases). The CDR3 covers 17 residues. CDR1 is ENHRY and CDR2 is SYGVKD in the germline V gene. V was pared by 2 bases and J by 1 base, with 17 bases between. In nucleotides, the CDR3 is TGTGCCATCAGTGAGCCATACGGGGGGGAAGAGAACACTGAAGCTTTCTTT. This encodes CAISEPYGGEENTEAFF.

This clone turned up a few times. The V gene is TRBV5-1, the J gene TRBJ1-6; the match to TRBD1 covers 9 bases. The V segment lost 4 bases and the J segment 15 bases; nucleotides outside the gene matches: 14. Germline CDR1 is SGHRS and CDR2 is YFSETQ. This CDR3 has 15 residues. The CDR3 DNA is TGCGCCAGCAGCCCGGGACAGGGAACGGCAAGTAACCTCCACTTT. Protein product: CASSPGQGTASNLHF.

The chain couples TRBV10-2 to TRBJ2-5; no clear D. V lost 6 bases, J lost 0 bases, and 2 bases lay in between. The CDR3 spans 11 residues. Per germline, CDR1 WSHSY and CDR2 SAAADI. CDR3 in amino acids: CASSYQETQYF. The CDR3 DNA follows: TGCGCCAGCAGCTACCAAGAGACCCAGTACTTC.

The rearrangement uses TRBV28 and TRBJ1-1, with D unresolved. V lost 3 bases and J lost 5, with 7 bases in between. Germline CDR1 is MDHEN and CDR2 is SYDVKM. The CDR3 totals 12 residues. This CDR3 reads CASSFATTEAFF. As DNA, the CDR3 is TGTGCCAGCAGTTTTGCGACTACTGAAGCTTTCTTT.

This clone has a handful of counts. This sequence joins TRBV7-3 and TRBJ2-1, with 10 bases lining up with TRBD2. This CDR3 spans 15 amino acids. CDR1 and CDR2 from the germline V gene are SGHTA and FQGTGA. The V gene end was trimmed by 4 bases and the J gene end by 4 bases; junction bases not matched to a gene: 4. Here the CDR3 reads CASSSVLAGYNEQFF. The DNA of the CDR3 is TGTGCCAGCAGCTCCGTACTAGCGGGGTACAATGAGCAGTTCTTC. The whole variable domain, filled in from reference TRBV7-3 and TRBJ2-1, reads GAGVSQTPSNKVTEKGKYVELRCDPISGHTALYWYRQSLGQGPEFLIYFQGTGAADDSGLPNDRFFAVRPEGSVSTLKIQRTERGDSAVYLCASSSVLAGYNEQFFGPGTRLTVL.